The 12 T cell receptor beta chains below were found in one sample sequenced in a study of beta chain features in type 1 diabetes. The entirety of the isolated RNA underwent reverse transcription, so expressed TCRB transcripts were sequenced. Some clones are missing from TCRdb's copy, which holds only in-frame ones; the method was immunoSEQ multiplex PCR. Of about 300,000 clones in the sample, around 7.8% are singletons; the top ten hold 1%. Sequenced input: central memory CD4+ T cells from blood. All receptors come from a woman aged 18-30 years in good health.

This clone was picked up a small number of times. V usage is TRBV4-2 and J usage is TRBJ2-3, with a weak D call TRBD2 (6 bases). Per the germline V gene, CDR1 is LGHNA and CDR2 is YNFKEQ. V lost 1 base and J lost 4, with 12 bases in between. The CDR3 spans 15 residues. The CDR3 is CASSQGVGEADTQYF. CDR3 sequence (DNA): TGTGCCAGCAGCCAAGGTGTGGGGGAGGCAGATACGCAGTATTTT.

The V and J genes are TRBV11-2 and TRBJ2-2, with D unresolved. The CDR3 totals 17 residues. Trimming removed 5 bases from V and 1 base from J, with 17 bases in between. Germline V lookup: CDR1 SGHAT, CDR2 FQNNGV. CDR3 in amino acids: CASSAIEGRWNTGELFF. The CDR3 DNA is TGTGCCAGCAGCGCGATAGAAGGGCGGTGGAACACCGGGGAGCTGTTTTTT.

The sample holds many counts of this clone. This chain links TRBV27 with TRBJ2-7; D remains ambiguous. Trimming stripped 5 bases from V and 1 base from J, with 12 bases between. CDR1 is MNHEY and CDR2 is SMNVEV in the germline V gene (reference sequence). CDR3 length: 14 residues. This chain's CDR3 is CASSPRWSSYEQYV. The CDR3 nucleotides are TGTGCCAGCAGTCCCCGGTGGAGTTCCTACGAGCAGTACGTC.

In this sample, this clone turned up many times. This rearrangement joins TRBV2 to TRBJ2-3; D might be TRBD1 (5 bases). CDR3 length equals 15 residues. CDR1 SNHLY and CDR2 FYNNEI come from the germline V gene. V dropped 0 bases and J dropped 3 bases, with 10 bases sitting between them. This CDR3 is CASSEALTGTDTQYF. DNA of the CDR3: TGTGCCAGCAGTGAAGCGCTTACAGGAACAGATACGCAGTATTTT. Complete variable domain (other parts from reference TRBV2 and TRBJ2-3): EPEVTQTPSHQVTQMGQEVILRCVPISNHLYFYWYRQILGQKVEFLVSFYNNEISEKSEIFDDQFSVERPDGSNFTLKIRSTKLEDSAMYFCASSEALTGTDTQYFGPGTRLTVL.

This clone turned up a few times. The V and J genes are TRBV6-6 and TRBJ2-3; D is uncertain. The CDR3 consists of 11 residues. V lost 6 bases and J lost 10, with 11 bases in between. Germline V lookup: CDR1 MNHNY, CDR2 SVGAGI (reference sequence). In DNA form, the CDR3 reads TGTGCCAGCAGCGCACCACCTGCGCAGTATTTT. Encoded protein: CASSAPPAQYF.

This clone was seen ten or more times. V and J are TRBV21-1 and TRBJ2-7; the D segment call TRBD2 is taken from the table without a DNA check. TRBV21-1 is a listed pseudogene. The CDR3 covers 15 residues. CDR3 DNA sequence: TGTGCCAGCAGCAACCCTCCTCGGGAGAGGTACGAGCAGTACGTC. It codes for CASSNPPRERYEQYV.

This clone came up many times. V and J are TRBV23-1 and TRBJ2-6, with 10 bases aligning to TRBD1. TRBV23-1 counts as an open reading frame of uncertain function. The CDR3 length is 13 residues. The CDR3 sequence: CADRGPGANVLTF. Here the CDR3 DNA reads TGCGCTGACAGGGGGCCTGGGGCCAACGTCCTGACTTTC.

This clone was found a few times. The V call is TRBV5-1, the J call TRBJ1-5; D remains ambiguous. The CDR3 extends over 15 amino acids. V lost 4 bases to trimming and J lost 4 bases, with 15 bases between them. CDR1 is SGHRS, CDR2 YFSETQ, per germline. The CDR3 sequence: CASSLSTQGNQPQHF. The CDR3 DNA reads as TGCGCCAGCAGCCTCAGTACCCAAGGGAATCAGCCCCAGCATTTT.

The chain couples TRBV5-4 to TRBJ1-2, with 8 bases matching TRBD1. Trimming at V came to 4 bases and at J to 7 bases, leaving 9 bases not matched to a gene. CDR3 length: 14 amino acids. In germline, CDR1 is SGHNT, CDR2 YYREEE (reference sequence). The CDR3: CASSEDGQGSGYTF. CDR3 nucleotide sequence: TGTGCCAGCAGCGAGGATGGACAGGGAAGTGGCTACACCTTC.

The chain uses TRBV19 and TRBJ2-1; 10 bases are shared with TRBD2. Germline assignment: CDR1 LNHDA and CDR2 SQIVND (reference sequence). V dropped 4 bases and J dropped 4; count of bases not matched to a gene: 10. CDR3 length: 17 amino acids. The CDR3, as DNA: TGTGCCAGTAGTACCCACCAAAGCGGGGGGGTTTACAATGAGCAGTTCTTC. Its protein product is CASSTHQSGGVYNEQFF.

The chain's CDR3 is CASGGRGADTIYF. CDR3 in DNA: TGTGCCAGCGGGGGGCGAGGCGCGGACACCATATATTTT. The chain is built from TRBV6-6 and TRBJ1-3; D is perhaps TRBD1 (6 bases). V shed 8 bases and J shed 8 bases, with 16 bases lying between them. Germline assignment: CDR1 MNHNY and CDR2 SVGAGI (reference sequence). The CDR3 loop spans 13 amino acids.

V is TRBV18 and J is TRBJ2-7; D is tentatively TRBD1 or TRBD2 (7 bases each). Germline CDR1 and CDR2: KGHSH and LQKENI. V lost 6 bases and J lost 6, with 15 bases in between. The CDR3 consists of 13 residues. In DNA form, the CDR3 reads TGTGCCAGCTCCAGGGGGGGGCAAGGCGAGCAGTACTTC. Encoded protein: CASSRGGQGEQYF.